This is a list of T cell receptor beta chains from one sample in a study of blood T cells in healthy people across ages. TCRdb redid the calling of the 5' RACE reads with MiXCR, one entry per CDR3 protein. The data hold fewer than 650,000 distinct CDR3 sequences, with about 27% observed a single time. A further study also used this sample, focusing on T cells of mothers and their children.

The sequenced sample consisted of blood. All receptors come from a boy aged 2 to 9 in good health. CDR3s include the opening cysteine and the closing phenylalanine or tryptophan. D genes are given only for firm matches. A clone size is listed for some rows: how often the clone was seen (once, few, many), or a class if it is expanded.

few TRBJ2-1 TRBD2 TRBV10-3 CASRNWTSGNNEQFF TGTGCCTCCCGAAATTGGACTAGCGGTAACAATGAGCAGTTCTTC
. TRBJ1-2 . TRBV9 CASSSRTENYGYTF TGTGCCAGCAGCTCCCGGACCGAGAACTATGGCTACACCTTC
. TRBJ1-4 . TRBV11-2 CASSFLRGRGEKLFF TGTGCCAGCAGCTTCCTCAGGGGCAGGGGTGAAAAACTGTTTTTT
few TRBJ1-1 . TRBV29-1 CSVEDRATWTEAFF TGCAGCGTTGAAGACAGGGCGACGTGGACTGAAGCTTTCTTT
few TRBJ2-7 . TRBV4-3 CASSQGQGPTYEQYF TGCGCCAGCAGCCAAGGCCAGGGCCCTACCTACGAGCAGTACTTC
. TRBJ1-2 TRBD1 TRBV7-9 CASSPDRDDGYTF TGTGCCAGCAGCCCGGACAGGGATGATGGCTACACCTTC
few TRBJ2-2 TRBD2 TRBV2 CASSLLGGGDRPLGELFF TGTGCCAGCAGCCTTTTGGGCGGGGGTGACAGACCGTTGGGGGAGCTGTTTTTT
few TRBJ2-1 . TRBV20-1 CSANRVHEQFF TGCAGTGCTAACAGGGTCCATGAGCAGTTCTTC
few TRBJ2-5 . TRBV20-1 CSARETRGETQYF TGCAGTGCTAGAGAGACTAGGGGAGAGACCCAGTACTTC
. TRBJ2-2 . TRBV10-3 CAIGDMVGTGELFF TGTGCCATCGGCGACATGGTCGGCACCGGGGAGCTGTTTTTT
few TRBJ2-6 . TRBV4-1 CASSQIRDTGANVLTF TGCGCCAGCAGCCAGATACGGGACACCGGGGCCAACGTCCTGACTTTC
. TRBJ1-4 . TRBV7-9 CASSLAVTLFNEKLFF TGTGCCAGCAGCTTAGCGGTAACACTGTTTAATGAAAAACTGTTTTTT
. TRBJ1-2 . TRBV10-1 CASTPSCGYTF TGCGCCAGCACCCCTAGTTGCGGCTACACCTTC